Presented here are 23 T cell receptor beta chains from one specimen sequenced in a study of shared T cell receptors in the human thymus (dated by TCRdb to about 2021). The library was produced with the immunoSEQ multiplex PCR assay. TCRdb mirrors the immuneACCESS table, restricted to in-frame sequences. Some clones are absent from its copies; in checked studies, under half trace to an unresolved V gene, and the reason for the others is unknown. The sample profile shows 550,000 to 800,000 clones; approximately 83% of them were found once. The ten top clones hold roughly 0.01% of the sample. The data also belong to a second study, concerning human thymus T cells.

The specimen was thymocytes. The receptors originated from a girl in the first two years of life with a congenital heart defect. Donor details come from another sample of the same person, matched by shared clones.

This chain uses TRBV15 with TRBJ2-3, with D maybe TRBD2 (5 bases). CDR3 length equals 16 residues. V shed 2 bases and J shed 2 bases, with 14 bases lying between them. Germline V CDR1 and CDR2: LNHNV, YYDKDF (reference sequence). CDR3 loop: CATSRLTEVYTDTQYF. In DNA form, the CDR3 reads TGTGCCACCAGCAGACTCACGGAGGTTTACACAGATACGCAGTATTTT.

The count of this clone is one. The V and J genes are TRBV4-3 and TRBJ2-3, with D perhaps matching TRBD2 (5 bases). Germline loops: CDR1 LGHNA, CDR2 YSLEER. The V end was cut by 0 bases, the J end by 2 bases, with 9 bases between. The CDR3 extends over 15 amino acids. CDR3 loop: CASSQETGNTDTQYF. CDR3 nucleotides: TGCGCCAGCAGCCAAGAGACGGGGAACACAGATACGCAGTATTTT.

This clone was observed once. The chain recombines TRBV25-1 with TRBJ1-1, with D perhaps TRBD1 (6 bases). In germline, CDR1 is MGHDK, CDR2 SYGVNS. The CDR3 consists of 14 residues. V was shortened by 7 bases and J by 1 base, with 13 bases between the two germline ends. The CDR3 nucleotides read TGTGCCAGCATTCCGGGGGGGGCGAACACTGAAGCTTTCTTT. Translating gives CASIPGGANTEAFF.

This chain links TRBV6-1 with TRBJ1-2; the D is unclear. This CDR3 has 10 amino acids. V was clipped by 6 bases and J by 8 bases, with 7 bases between them. CDR1 and CDR2 (germline): MNHNS, SASEGT. The CDR3 spells CASRKRGYTF. The CDR3, as DNA: TGTGCCAGCAGGAAGAGGGGCTACACCTTC.

The chain recombines TRBV18 with TRBJ2-3, with D uncertain. Germline lookup yields CDR1 KGHSH and CDR2 LQKENI. The CDR3 has 17 residues. The V and J ends lost 0 bases and 3 bases respectively, with 16 bases between them. CDR3 loop: CASSPPPRSPGTDTQYF. The CDR3 DNA reads TGTGCCAGCTCACCACCTCCACGATCGCCGGGTACAGATACGCAGTATTTT.

The gene calls are TRBV5-1 and TRBJ2-1; the D is unclear. V was shortened by 2 bases and J by 5 bases, with 11 bases between the two germline ends. Germline CDR1 is SGHRS and CDR2 is YFSETQ. This CDR3 is built from 14 residues. The CDR3 nucleotides are TGCGCCAGCAGCTTACTCCACCGAGACAATGAGCAGTTCTTC. It yields the protein CASSLLHRDNEQFF.

The chain joins TRBV27 to TRBJ1-1; 10 bases align to TRBD1. This CDR3 comprises 20 residues. Unmatched junction bases numbered 18, after V lost 5 bases and J lost 0 bases. The germline V gene has CDR1 MNHEY and CDR2 SMNVEV (reference sequence). CDR3 sequence: CASSLRDRGPLVDMNTEAFF. The CDR3 region has the DNA TGTGCCAGCAGTCTCCGGGACAGGGGTCCTCTTGTTGACATGAACACTGAAGCTTTCTTT.

The chain recombines TRBV25-1 with TRBJ1-4; D call uncertain. V was shortened by 1 base and J by 5 bases, with 5 bases between the two germline ends. This CDR3 spans 13 amino acids. CDR1 and CDR2 from the germline V gene are MGHDK and SYGVNS. The CDR3 here is CASSESPNEKLFF. The CDR3 coding sequence is TGTGCCAGCAGTGAATCTCCGAATGAAAAACTGTTTTTT.

The gene calls are TRBV6-1 and TRBJ1-5; D ambiguous. Germline-derived CDR1 and CDR2 are MNHNS and SASEGT. Trimming stripped 2 bases from V and 0 bases from J, with 20 bases between. There are 19 residues in the CDR3. The CDR3 protein is CASSERITDGESSNQPQHF. The CDR3, as DNA: TGTGCCAGCAGTGAAAGGATAACCGACGGGGAGTCTAGCAATCAGCCCCAGCATTTT.

V usage is TRBV5-6 and J usage is TRBJ1-1; possibly TRBD1 for D (5 bases). Trimming shortened V by 7 bases and J by 5 bases, and 18 bases separated the two germline ends. In germline, CDR1 is SGHDT, CDR2 YYEEEE. This CDR3 is 14 amino acids long. CDR3 coding DNA: TGTGCCAGCGGCCACAGGCCTGGGGGGACTGAAGCTTTCTTT. It codes for CASGHRPGGTEAFF. The full variable domain, rest sourced from reference TRBV5-6 and TRBJ1-1, is DAGVTQSPTHLIKTRGQQVTLRCSPKSGHDTVSWYQQALGQGPQFIFQYYEEEERQRGNFPDRFSGHQFPNYSSELNVNALLLGDSALYLCASGHRPGGTEAFFGQGTRLTVV.

The chain has TRBV10-1 and TRBJ1-1; tentative D call: TRBD1 (6 bases). From germline, CDR1 is WNHNN and CDR2 SYGVQD (reference sequence). The CDR3 loop spans 12 amino acids. V was cut by 6 bases and J by 13 bases, with 18 bases left in between. CDR3 in amino acids: CASREVWGGGFF. The CDR3 nucleotides are TGCGCCAGCAGGGAGGTATGGGGAGGGGGTTTCTTT.

The genes are TRBV2 and TRBJ2-3; 9 bases map to TRBD2. Germline CDR1 is SNHLY and CDR2 is FYNNEI. V lost 0 bases to trimming and J lost 2 bases; unmatched junction nucleotides: 9. This CDR3 has 18 residues. CDR3 sequence: CASSEAVLSSGDTDTQYF. The DNA of the CDR3 is TGTGCCAGCAGTGAAGCTGTTCTGTCTAGCGGGGACACAGATACGCAGTATTTT.

The chain joins TRBV27 to TRBJ2-1, with 10 bases that match TRBD2. Trimming cost V 7 bases and J 9 bases; bases outside gene matches: 12. Looked up from germline, CDR1 is MNHEY and CDR2 is SMNVEV (reference sequence). The CDR3 contains 15 residues. CDR3 bases: TGTGCCAGCACCTCCGGGACTAGCGTCTTCACTGAGCAGTTCTTC. It codes for CASTSGTSVFTEQFF.

The rearrangement links TRBV4-1 to TRBJ2-5, with TRBD2 matching over 8 bases. The CDR3 has 19 residues. J was trimmed by 5 bases and V by 4 bases; bases with no gene match: 21. CDR1 and CDR2 (germline): MGHRA, YSYEKL. This CDR3 is CASSRPRGAGEPKGETQYF. CDR3 nucleotide sequence: TGCGCCAGCAGCCGACCCCGAGGAGCGGGGGAGCCCAAGGGGGAGACCCAGTACTTC.

The chain uses TRBV27 and TRBJ1-2, with TRBD1 as a possible D gene (5 bases). V lost 2 bases, J lost 8 bases, and 15 bases lay in between. Germline V gene sequence: CDR1 MNHEY, CDR2 SMNVEV (reference sequence). This CDR3 is built from 14 residues. As DNA, the CDR3 is TGTGCCAGCAGTTTACGGAGGGGCTCTTGGGGCTACACCTTC. Protein sequence: CASSLRRGSWGYTF.

The chain has TRBV5-5 and TRBJ1-1; D might be TRBD1 (6 bases). Germline assignment: CDR1 SGHKS and CDR2 YYEKEE (reference sequence). The CDR3 sequence is 15 residues long. The V and J ends lost 4 bases and 0 bases respectively, with 13 bases between them. The CDR3 sequence: CASSGITGLNTEAFF. The CDR3 DNA is TGTGCCAGCAGCGGTATAACAGGGCTGAACACTGAAGCTTTCTTT.

The chain recombines TRBV27 with TRBJ2-1; perhaps TRBD2 as D (6 bases). From germline, CDR1 is MNHEY and CDR2 SMNVEV (reference sequence). Deletions cut 2 bases from V and 5 bases from J, with 13 bases between. The length of the CDR3 is 15 residues. This CDR3 is CASSLGVGGHNEQFF. CDR3 coding DNA: TGTGCCAGCAGTTTAGGGGTGGGGGGTCACAATGAGCAGTTCTTC.

DNA for the CDR3: TGTGCCAGCAGTGAAGGTGCACAGGTAAAAGCTTTCTTT. Protein: CASSEGAQVKAFF. The chain joins TRBV25-1 to TRBJ1-1; D is perhaps TRBD1 (5 bases). V lost 2 bases and J 9 bases, leaving 13 bases between the germline ends. CDR3 length equals 13 residues. CDR1 is MGHDK, CDR2 SYGVNS, per germline.

The gene calls are TRBV6-5 and TRBJ1-1; no clear D gene. Germline lookup yields CDR1 MNHEY and CDR2 SVGAGI. CDR3 length: 15 residues. Trimming took 6 bases from V and 7 from J, leaving 21 bases between them. The CDR3 here is CASSTELDGPREAFF. The CDR3 DNA is TGTGCCAGCAGCACCGAACTAGACGGACCCCGTGAAGCTTTCTTT.

The chain couples TRBV6-1 to TRBJ2-1, with TRBD2 matching over 7 bases. Germline assignment: CDR1 MNHNS and CDR2 SASEGT. This CDR3 has 17 amino acids. Trimming removed 6 bases from V and 1 base from J; junction bases left unmatched: 12. The CDR3 bases are TGTGCCAGCAGCGAAAGCGGGGAGTTATCTTCCTACAATGAGCAGTTCTTC. This translates into CASSESGELSSYNEQFF.

CDR3 DNA sequence: TGTGCCAGCAGTCATAAAGGACAGGATTTCACCGGGGAGCTGTTTTTT. Translated, it gives CASSHKGQDFTGELFF. The genes are TRBV27 and TRBJ2-2; 7 bases align to TRBD1. Per the germline V gene, CDR1 is MNHEY and CDR2 is SMNVEV (reference sequence). CDR3 length: 16 amino acids. The ends lost 5 bases at V and 4 bases at J; junction bases unmatched: 10.

This clone appeared once. The genes are TRBV14 and TRBJ1-1; 7 bases line up with TRBD1. Germline loops: CDR1 SGHDN, CDR2 FVKESK. V was clipped by 5 bases and J by 3 bases; unmatched bases: 6. This CDR3 is built from 14 residues. This CDR3 is CASSSRDRHTEAFF. The CDR3 nucleotides read TGTGCCAGCAGCAGCCGGGACAGACACACTGAAGCTTTCTTT.

The chain joins TRBV19 to TRBJ1-2, with 12 nucleotides matching TRBD1. The CDR3 is made up of 17 amino acids. Germline V gene lookup returns CDR1 LNHDA and CDR2 SQIVND (reference sequence). The junction had 7 bases not matched to a gene; V was cut back by 5 bases and J by 0 bases. Here the CDR3 DNA reads TGTGCCAGTAGTGCCCGGGACAGGGGGCCAGCTAACTATGGCTACACCTTC. Translated, it gives CASSARDRGPANYGYTF.